What follows are 31 T cell receptor beta chains derived from one specimen sequenced in a study of shared clonotypes between healthy human individuals. Repertoires were generated with immunoSEQ multiplex PCR, while TCRdb's copy carries only in-frame clones and drops some. The sample has about 2,500,000 clones, roughly 92% seen once. Sequenced input: naive CD4+ T cells sorted from blood. Subset in this sample: CD45RA+ positively selected. The receptors derive from a man aged 18-30 years in good health.

The rearrangement joins TRBV5-6 to TRBJ2-7; 7 nucleotides agree with TRBD2. The junction had 9 bases not matched to a gene; V was cut back by 4 bases and J by 2 bases. The CDR3 covers 15 residues. CDR1 and CDR2 from the germline V gene are SGHDT and YYEEEE. CDR3 in amino acids: CASSTDSGLTYEQYF. The CDR3 DNA reads as TGTGCCAGCAGCACCGACTCGGGACTAACCTACGAGCAGTACTTC.

The chain employs TRBV10-1 and TRBJ2-7; TRBD1 agrees at 8 bases. The V and J ends lost 6 bases and 0 bases, in that order; junction bases with no gene match: 4. The CDR3 loop spans 14 amino acids. The germline V gene encodes CDR1 WNHNN and CDR2 SYGVQD (reference sequence). CDR3 sequence: CASSPGGSSYEQYF. CDR3 in DNA: TGCGCCAGCAGCCCAGGGGGCAGCTCCTACGAGCAGTACTTC.

V gene TRBV27 combines with J gene TRBJ1-1; D gene unclear. Germline CDR1 and CDR2: MNHEY and SMNVEV (reference sequence). This CDR3 comprises 13 residues. V lost 2 bases, J lost 4 bases, and 8 bases lay in between. The CDR3 region is CASSLGRSTEAFF. As DNA, the CDR3 is TGTGCCAGCAGTTTAGGGCGAAGCACTGAAGCTTTCTTT.

The chain carries TRBV7-9 and TRBJ2-4; D not certain. The CDR3 length is 15 residues. Germline values: CDR1 SEHNR, CDR2 FQNEAQ (reference sequence). Between the trimmed V and J ends, which lost 1 base and 0 bases, there was a span of 7 bases. CDR3 amino acids: CASSLDYLAKNIQYF. As DNA, the CDR3 is TGTGCCAGCAGCTTAGATTACCTAGCCAAAAACATTCAGTACTTC.

The genes are TRBV7-2 and TRBJ2-3, with 7 bases that match TRBD1. This CDR3 contains 16 residues. V trimming: 3 bases; J trimming: 2 bases; junction bases outside the gene matches: 8. CDR1 is SGHTA, CDR2 FQGNSA, per germline. The CDR3 loop is CASSLLGQINTDTQYF. Here the CDR3 DNA reads TGTGCCAGCAGCTTGTTGGGACAGATAAACACAGATACGCAGTATTTT.

This chain links TRBV7-9 with TRBJ1-2; D remains unclear. The germline gives CDR1 SEHNR, CDR2 FQNEAQ (reference sequence). Trimming removed 2 bases at V and 3 bases at J, with 13 bases between. This CDR3 is built from 15 residues. The CDR3 region has the DNA TGTGCCAGCAGCTTAAAAGGAGGGAGGGACTATGGCTACACCTTC. It yields the protein CASSLKGGRDYGYTF.

The chain uses TRBV6-6 and TRBJ1-1, with D possibly being TRBD1 (5 bases). The CDR3 contains 15 residues. Germline V gene sequence: CDR1 MNHNY, CDR2 SVGAGI (reference sequence). The V end was cut by 6 bases, the J end by 4 bases, with 18 bases between. CDR3 coding DNA: TGTGCCAGCAGGCCCGGGGGGAGCGGGAGCACTGAAGCTTTCTTT. This encodes CASRPGGSGSTEAFF.

The chain joins TRBV6-4 to TRBJ2-1; 7 nucleotides agree with TRBD1. The trim removed 2 bases at V and 8 bases at J, leaving 3 bases unmatched. The length of the CDR3 is 13 residues. Germline CDR1 is MRHNA and CDR2 is SNTAGT. CDR3 region: CASSDRGLDEQFF. DNA of the CDR3: TGTGCCAGCAGTGACAGGGGGCTCGATGAGCAGTTCTTC.

On this clone: The same CDR3 is also encoded by other DNA sequences in this sample. The rearrangement uses TRBV6-5 and TRBJ2-3; no firm D call. The CDR3 contains 14 residues. Trimming shortened V by 2 bases and J by 1 base, and 7 bases separated the two germline ends. CDR1 and CDR2 (germline): MNHEY, SVGAGI. The CDR3 nucleotides read TGTGCCAGCAGTTACCCCGGACGCACAGATACGCAGTATTTT. It encodes CASSYPGRTDTQYF.

This chain joins TRBV19 and TRBJ2-2; possibly TRBD1 for D (5 bases). V was trimmed by 7 bases and J by 3 bases, leaving 12 bases between them. From germline, CDR1 is LNHDA and CDR2 SQIVND (reference sequence). The CDR3 contains 14 residues. CDR3 DNA sequence: TGTGCCAGTACCCAACTGACAGACACCGGGGAGCTGTTTTTT. Protein product: CASTQLTDTGELFF.

This clone was seen only a few times. The rearrangement joins TRBV2 to TRBJ1-5; 7 nucleotides line up with TRBD1. CDR1 and CDR2 (germline): SNHLY, FYNNEI. V gave up 5 bases and J gave up 2 bases; unmatched junction bases: 3. The CDR3 has 14 residues. The CDR3 here is CASSKTGGNQPQHF. CDR3 coding DNA: TGTGCCAGCAGTAAAACAGGGGGCAATCAGCCCCAGCATTTT.

The chain combines TRBV10-1 with TRBJ2-2; tentative D call: TRBD1 (5 bases). The CDR3 extends over 14 amino acids. Trimming cost V 5 bases and J 3 bases, with 10 bases left between them. Germline CDR1 WNHNN, CDR2 SYGVQD (reference sequence). For the CDR3, the DNA is TGCGCCAGCAGTTTAGGGGCGGACACCGGGGAGCTGTTTTTT. Encoded protein: CASSLGADTGELFF.

This clone was picked up one time. The rearrangement joins TRBV28 to TRBJ1-2, with D hard to call. Germline V gene lookup returns CDR1 MDHEN and CDR2 SYDVKM. CDR3 size: 16 residues. Trimming left V 5 bases short and J 0 bases short, with 16 bases between. CDR3 protein: CASSPGRTPANYGYTF. Written as DNA, the CDR3 is TGTGCCAGCAGTCCAGGACGAACGCCGGCTAACTATGGCTACACCTTC.

About this clone itself: The sample contains more than one DNA sequence encoding this CDR3. The chain is built from TRBV5-1 and TRBJ2-5, with unresolved D. This CDR3 comprises 13 residues. V shed 2 bases and J shed 1 base, with 6 bases lying between them. The germline gives CDR1 SGHRS, CDR2 YFSETQ. The CDR3, as DNA: TGCGCCAGCAGCTTTCCAGGCCAAGAGACCCAGTACTTC. Its protein is CASSFPGQETQYF.

The chain has TRBV11-1 and TRBJ1-1; 7 bases agree with TRBD1. The V gene end was trimmed by 5 bases and the J gene end by 0 bases; junction bases not matched to a gene: 3. The CDR3 contains 14 residues. Germline-derived CDR1 and CDR2 are SGHAT and FQDESV (reference sequence). CDR3 sequence: CASSRDRVNTEAFF. The CDR3 DNA sequence: TGTGCCAGCAGCCGGGACAGAGTGAACACTGAAGCTTTCTTT. The complete variable domain, with remaining parts taken from reference TRBV11-1 and TRBJ1-1, reads EAEVAQSPRYKITEKSQAVAFWCDPISGHATLYWYRQILGQGPELLVQFQDESVVDDSQLPKDRFSAERLKGVDSTLKIQPAELGDSAMYLCASSRDRVNTEAFFGQGTRLTVV.

The chain links TRBV25-1 to TRBJ1-1; the D gene is possibly TRBD1 (6 bases). CDR1 is MGHDK, CDR2 SYGVNS, per germline. The CDR3 is made up of 15 amino acids. V gave up 2 bases and J gave up 0 bases, with 10 bases separating them. The CDR3 coding sequence is TGTGCCAGCAGTGAAGGGGGCAGAATGAACACTGAAGCTTTCTTT. Translating it yields CASSEGGRMNTEAFF.

This clone appeared a single time. The rearrangement joins TRBV6-5 to TRBJ2-5; possible D gene TRBD1, 5 bases. Trimming shortened V by 4 bases and J by 1 base, and 10 bases separated the two germline ends. The CDR3 runs 14 residues. Germline CDR1 is MNHEY and CDR2 is SVGAGI. CDR3 amino acids: CASSSRQIQETQYF. The CDR3, as DNA: TGTGCCAGCAGTTCCCGACAGATCCAAGAGACCCAGTACTTC.

This chain connects TRBV7-9 to TRBJ2-1; 9 nucleotides agree with TRBD2. V lost 8 bases and J lost 6; bases outside the gene matches: 14. The CDR3 is 16 amino acids. Looked up from germline, CDR1 is SEHNR and CDR2 is FQNEAQ (reference sequence). The CDR3 DNA reads as TGTGCCAGCCCCGATAGCGGGAGTCTAGAACCCAATGAGCAGTTCTTC. Protein sequence: CASPDSGSLEPNEQFF.

The chain uses TRBV30 and TRBJ1-5; weak D call: TRBD1 (5 bases). The CDR3 has 13 residues. Trimming left V 3 bases short and J 5 bases short, with 11 bases between. Germline assignment: CDR1 GTSNPN and CDR2 SVGIG (reference sequence). In DNA form, the CDR3 reads TGTGCCTGGAGCAGGGAGATTGATCAGCCCCAGCATTTT. Translation: CAWSREIDQPQHF.

As for this clone: Additional DNA sequences in this sample encode the identical CDR3. The chain combines TRBV5-1 with TRBJ2-7, with TRBD2 as a possible D gene (6 bases). In germline, CDR1 is SGHRS, CDR2 YFSETQ. V was cut by 4 bases and J by 5 bases, with 10 bases left in between. CDR3 size: 12 residues. Written as DNA, the CDR3 is TGCGCCAGCAGCCAGGGACTCAACGAGCAGTACTTC. This codes for CASSQGLNEQYF.

This chain joins TRBV19 and TRBJ1-5; TRBD1 aligns across 8 bases. V shed 4 bases and J 6 bases; nucleotides not matched to a gene: 5. The CDR3 is 14 residues long. Germline V gives CDR1 LNHDA, CDR2 SQIVND (reference sequence). The CDR3 nucleotides are TGTGCCAGTAGTACAGGGGGCCAGGGTCAGCCCCAGCATTTT. It is translated as CASSTGGQGQPQHF.

This clone was observed a handful of times. The chain uses TRBV7-9 and TRBJ2-2; 7 bases match TRBD2. This CDR3 spans 14 amino acids. Trimming at V came to 11 bases and at J to 1 base, leaving 7 bases not matched to a gene. Germline V gene lookup returns CDR1 SEHNR and CDR2 FQNEAQ (reference sequence). Here the CDR3 reads CARSKRENTGELFF. As DNA, the CDR3 is TGTGCCCGTAGCAAGCGGGAGAACACCGGGGAGCTGTTTTTT.

This sequence joins TRBV6-5 and TRBJ2-7, with a possible D match to TRBD2 (5 bases). CDR3 length: 14 amino acids. V was clipped by 6 bases and J by 2 bases, with 14 bases between them. Per the germline V gene, CDR1 is MNHEY and CDR2 is SVGAGI. The CDR3 sequence is CASRKAAGTYEQYF. CDR3 nucleotides: TGTGCCAGCAGAAAAGCGGCTGGTACCTACGAGCAGTACTTC.

For the CDR3, the DNA is TGTGCCAGCAATCTAGGCCCCCGGGACGACCCCTACAATGAGCAGTTCTTC. It specifies CASNLGPRDDPYNEQFF. This chain links TRBV27 with TRBJ2-1; D tentatively reads TRBD1 or TRBD2 (5 bases each). Germline V gives CDR1 MNHEY, CDR2 SMNVEV (reference sequence). This CDR3 region has 17 residues. Trimming cost V 7 bases and J 2 bases, with 21 bases left between them.

The chain combines TRBV12-5 with TRBJ2-7, with D uncertain. V was cut by 5 bases and J by 2 bases, with 10 bases left in between. This CDR3 is 13 amino acids long. Germline loops: CDR1 LGHNT, CDR2 FRNRAP. The CDR3 region has the DNA TGTGCTAGTGGTCTGGGCCAACCCTACGAGCAGTACTTC. It encodes CASGLGQPYEQYF.

The chain links TRBV6-1 to TRBJ1-6, with D tentatively TRBD1 (5 bases). V was shortened by 4 bases and J by 6 bases, with 13 bases between the two germline ends. This CDR3 is built from 15 residues. Germline V lookup: CDR1 MNHNS, CDR2 SASEGT. CDR3: CASSAGTAANSPLHF. The CDR3 coding sequence is TGTGCCAGCAGTGCTGGGACGGCCGCTAATTCACCCCTCCACTTT.

This clone was recorded only once. The CDR3 here is CAISESGQKETQYF. DNA for the CDR3: TGTGCCATCAGTGAGTCGGGACAGAAAGAGACCCAGTACTTC. The J gene is TRBJ2-5, the V gene TRBV10-3; 7 nucleotides align to TRBD1. V shed 0 bases and J 3 bases; nucleotides not matched to a gene: 1. The CDR3 is 14 residues long. The germline V gene encodes CDR1 ENHRY and CDR2 SYGVKD.

The chain has TRBV10-3 and TRBJ1-5, with 11 bases fitting TRBD1. From germline, CDR1 is ENHRY and CDR2 SYGVKD. V was pared by 6 bases and J by 3 bases, with 7 bases of the junction left unmatched. This CDR3 spans 16 amino acids. The CDR3 sequence is CAISTGTGGSNQPQHF. In DNA form, the CDR3 reads TGTGCCATCAGCACCGGGACAGGGGGTTCCAATCAGCCCCAGCATTTT.

The CDR3 region has the DNA TGTGCCAGCAGCGTAGCATCGGGGGGCTACACCTTC. Translating gives CASSVASGGYTF. This chain connects TRBV9 to TRBJ1-2, with unresolved D. CDR3 size: 12 residues. The V and J ends lost 0 bases and 8 bases respectively, with 8 bases between them. Germline V gene sequence: CDR1 SGDLS, CDR2 YYNGEE.

This clone was seen a single time. The CDR3 DNA follows: TGTGCCAGCAGTTTATCTCTAGCGGGAGCGAATGAGCAGTTCTTC. Its protein is CASSLSLAGANEQFF. The gene calls are TRBV27 and TRBJ2-1, with 10 positions matching TRBD2. Germline CDR1 is MNHEY and CDR2 is SMNVEV (reference sequence). With V trimmed by 0 bases and J by 7 bases, 3 bases remained unmatched. The CDR3 covers 15 residues.

The chain carries TRBV19 and TRBJ2-3; D call uncertain. This CDR3 contains 12 residues. V shed 6 bases and J shed 6 bases, with 10 bases lying between them. Germline values: CDR1 LNHDA, CDR2 SQIVND (reference sequence). The CDR3 nucleotides are TGTGCCAGTAGGGCCGCCCCGGATACGCAGTATTTT. Amino acid sequence: CASRAAPDTQYF.